A single sample is the source of the 29 T cell receptor beta chains below, sequenced in a study of blood T cell repertoires in COVID-19. Measured with immunoSEQ multiplex PCR; TCRdb has only the in-frame clones, and not every one. The table records hundreds of thousands of clones, 85% to 90% of them present only once. Input material: peripheral blood. These TCRs come from a woman aged 45 to 65 with acute or convalescent COVID-19.

The rearrangement joins TRBV6-5 to TRBJ1-2, with D perhaps TRBD1 (5 bases). Per germline, CDR1 MNHEY and CDR2 SVGAGI. Trimming shortened V by 5 bases and J by 3 bases, and 16 bases separated the two germline ends. CDR3 size: 15 residues. CDR3 sequence (DNA): TGTGCCAGCAGTCGGACCCTGACAGATTACTATGGCTACACCTTC. This encodes CASSRTLTDYYGYTF.

The V gene is TRBV2, the J gene TRBJ2-7; 9 nucleotides match TRBD2. This CDR3 contains 14 residues. V was pared by 3 bases and J by 3 bases, with 3 bases of the junction left unmatched. Germline-derived CDR1 and CDR2 are SNHLY and FYNNEI. The CDR3 protein is CASSEQRGDYEQYF. In nucleotides, the CDR3 is TGTGCCAGCAGTGAGCAGCGGGGGGACTACGAGCAGTACTTC.

In DNA form, the CDR3 reads TGTGCCAGCCAGTCAGGCTCCTACGAGCAGTACTTC. It is translated as CASQSGSYEQYF. The chain couples TRBV18 to TRBJ2-7; D call uncertain. Germline CDR1 KGHSH, CDR2 LQKENI. V shed 8 bases and J shed 0 bases, with 8 bases lying between them. The CDR3 is 12 amino acids.

The chain is built from TRBV30 and TRBJ2-1, with D possibly being TRBD2 (5 bases). The CDR3 sequence is 15 residues long. Germline loops: CDR1 GTSNPN, CDR2 SVGIG (reference sequence). V was shortened by 3 bases and J by 5 bases, with 17 bases between the two germline ends. Here the CDR3 DNA reads TGTGCCTGGAGGGCCCCGGGGAGAGTCCACAATGAGCAGTTCTTC. Its protein is CAWRAPGRVHNEQFF.

V gene TRBV27 combines with J gene TRBJ1-1; D may be TRBD1 (5 bases). This CDR3 region has 15 residues. Trimming pared 3 bases from V and 3 bases from J, leaving 14 bases between. Germline V lookup: CDR1 MNHEY, CDR2 SMNVEV (reference sequence). The CDR3 loop is CASSFTSRGDTEAFF. CDR3 DNA: TGTGCCAGCAGTTTTACTTCGCGGGGGGACACTGAAGCTTTCTTT.

The chain combines TRBV25-1 with TRBJ1-1; D perhaps matches TRBD1 (6 bases). Per germline, CDR1 MGHDK and CDR2 SYGVNS. The CDR3 runs to 14 residues. V shed 1 base and J shed 10 bases, with 16 bases lying between them. This CDR3 is CASSELVVGGRAFF. CDR3 nucleotides: TGTGCCAGCAGTGAATTGGTCGTTGGGGGCCGAGCTTTCTTT.

This sequence joins TRBV5-1 and TRBJ1-1, with a possible D match to TRBD1 (6 bases). CDR1 and CDR2 from the germline V gene are SGHRS and YFSETQ. V lost 4 bases and J lost 4, with 11 bases in between. There are 13 residues in the CDR3. The CDR3 region is CASSQGLGTEAFF. The CDR3 DNA follows: TGCGCCAGCAGCCAGGGGTTGGGCACTGAAGCTTTCTTT.

The chain employs TRBV18 and TRBJ2-1; D perhaps matches TRBD1 (6 bases). Germline CDR1 and CDR2: KGHSH and LQKENI. V was trimmed by 3 bases and J by 6 bases, leaving 18 bases between them. The CDR3 covers 16 residues. DNA for the CDR3: TGTGCCAGCTCACCCCTTCTGACAGGTATGGTCAATGAGCAGTTCTTC. Translating gives CASSPLLTGMVNEQFF.

The rearrangement uses TRBV6-5 and TRBJ2-2, with D maybe TRBD1 (6 bases). The V end lost 1 base, the J end lost 7 bases, and 10 bases lay between the germline ends. The CDR3 is 14 residues long. The germline CDR1 and CDR2 sequences are MNHEY and SVGAGI. The CDR3 coding sequence is TGTGCCAGCAGTTACTTGTACAGGGACGGGGAGCTGTTTTTT. This sequence encodes CASSYLYRDGELFF.

This clone has only one observation. This rearrangement joins TRBV5-1 to TRBJ1-2; tentatively, D is TRBD1 (5 bases). The V and J ends lost 1 base and 8 bases respectively, with 24 bases between them. The germline V gene encodes CDR1 SGHRS and CDR2 YFSETQ. The length of the CDR3 is 17 residues. CDR3 sequence: CASSLYSGQGDGRGYTF. The CDR3 DNA reads TGCGCCAGCAGCTTGTATTCAGGGCAGGGCGACGGTAGGGGCTACACCTTC.

The chain joins TRBV11-2 to TRBJ2-7, with D possibly matching TRBD1 (5 bases). V gave up 5 bases and J gave up 3 bases, with 8 bases separating them. Germline V gene lookup returns CDR1 SGHAT and CDR2 FQNNGV. The CDR3 is 12 amino acids. The CDR3 protein is CASSAGHYEQYF. In DNA form, the CDR3 reads TGTGCCAGCAGCGCCGGACACTACGAGCAGTACTTC.

The chain joins TRBV10-3 to TRBJ2-2; TRBD1 matches 7 bases. The CDR3 runs to 16 residues. With 6 bases clipped from V and 0 bases from J, the junction kept 7 bases outside the gene matches. Germline V gives CDR1 ENHRY, CDR2 SYGVKD. The CDR3, as DNA: TGTGCCATCAGGGATAGAGGGGGCTCGAACACCGGGGAGCTGTTTTTT. This encodes CAIRDRGGSNTGELFF.

The genes are TRBV2 and TRBJ1-1; the D is unclear. Trimming cost V 7 bases and J 5 bases, with 14 bases left between them. The CDR3 runs 13 residues. Per germline, CDR1 SNHLY and CDR2 FYNNEI. The CDR3: CASNWESPTEAFF. CDR3 DNA sequence: TGTGCCAGCAACTGGGAGAGTCCTACTGAAGCTTTCTTT. Looking up the rest from reference TRBV2 and TRBJ1-1 gives the full variable domain: EPEVTQTPSHQVTQMGQEVILRCVPISNHLYFYWYRQILGQKVEFLVSFYNNEISEKSEIFDDQFSVERPDGSNFTLKIRSTKLEDSAMYFCASNWESPTEAFFGQGTRLTVV.

The J gene is TRBJ1-1, the V gene TRBV27; weak D call: TRBD1 (6 bases). Trimming shortened V by 8 bases and J by 1 base, and 14 bases separated the two germline ends. The germline CDR1 and CDR2 sequences are MNHEY and SMNVEV (reference sequence). The CDR3 runs 14 residues. The CDR3 is CASSAGHQNTEAFF. CDR3 nucleotide sequence: TGTGCCAGCTCAGCGGGACACCAGAACACTGAAGCTTTCTTT.

The chain combines TRBV29-1 with TRBJ2-5; D not certain. V lost 4 bases and J 5 bases, leaving 11 bases between the germline ends. The CDR3 is made up of 12 amino acids. Looked up from germline, CDR1 is SQVTM and CDR2 is ANQGSEA. The CDR3 region is CSVGGIRETQYF. CDR3 coding DNA: TGCAGCGTTGGAGGCATTAGGGAGACCCAGTACTTC.

This rearrangement joins TRBV11-2 to TRBJ1-1, with a tentative D call TRBD1 (6 bases). This CDR3 region has 14 residues. Trimming took off 4 bases at V and 1 base at J, with 10 bases between the two ends. Germline V gene data show CDR1 as SGHAT and CDR2 as FQNNGV. CDR3 nucleotides: TGTGCCAGCAGCTCAGGGGTGTGGAACACTGAAGCTTTCTTT. It translates to CASSSGVWNTEAFF.

The CDR3 protein is CASSQARGLGETQYF. The CDR3 coding sequence is TGTGCCAGCAGCCAAGCCAGGGGGCTGGGGGAGACCCAGTACTTC. The chain employs TRBV3-1 (or the pseudogene TRBV3-2) and TRBJ2-5, with 8 bases fitting TRBD1. There are 15 residues in the CDR3. The V segment lost 1 base and the J segment 5 bases; nucleotides outside the gene matches: 6. Per the germline V gene, CDR1 is LGHDT and CDR2 is YNNKEL (reference sequence).

This chain links TRBV6-5 with TRBJ2-7; tentatively, D is TRBD2 (5 bases). Germline V gene lookup returns CDR1 MNHEY and CDR2 SVGAGI. Trimming cost V 5 bases and J 0 bases, with 14 bases left between them. The CDR3 totals 15 residues. CDR3 sequence: CASSRMEASSYEQYF. CDR3 in DNA: TGTGCCAGCAGTCGTATGGAGGCGAGCTCCTACGAGCAGTACTTC.

This chain uses TRBV6-6 with TRBJ1-5; D might be TRBD1 (6 bases). Germline V gene sequence: CDR1 MNHNY, CDR2 SVGAGI (reference sequence). V lost 4 bases and J 5 bases, leaving 12 bases between the germline ends. There are 14 residues in the CDR3. DNA of the CDR3: TGTGCCAGCAGTTTCTACAGGGAAGATCAGCCCCAGCATTTT. Amino acids: CASSFYREDQPQHF.

The chain has TRBV11-2 and TRBJ2-7; possible D gene TRBD1, 5 bases. CDR3 length: 15 residues. Per germline, CDR1 SGHAT and CDR2 FQNNGV. Trimming stripped 5 bases from V and 4 bases from J, with 18 bases between. The CDR3 DNA sequence: TGTGCCAGCAGCCCCCATTATGGACAATCATACGAGCAGTACTTC. Translating gives CASSPHYGQSYEQYF.

The rearrangement uses TRBV11-2 and TRBJ2-7; 9 nucleotides match TRBD1. The CDR3 sequence is 18 residues long. Trimming at V came to 6 bases and at J to 1 base, leaving 16 bases not matched to a gene. Germline V gives CDR1 SGHAT, CDR2 FQNNGV. Written as DNA, the CDR3 is TGTGCCAGCAGTCAGTTTCCGGGACAGGGTAAAAGGTCCTACGAGCAGTACTTC. Translating gives CASSQFPGQGKRSYEQYF.

The rearrangement uses TRBV2 and TRBJ1-5; possibly TRBD1 for D (5 bases). Germline lookup yields CDR1 SNHLY and CDR2 FYNNEI. V lost 5 bases, J lost 0 bases, and 14 bases lay in between. This CDR3 has 16 residues. CDR3 sequence: CASSSNRPYSNQPQHF. The CDR3 DNA follows: TGTGCCAGCAGTTCAAACAGGCCGTATAGCAATCAGCCCCAGCATTTT.

The chain couples TRBV15 to TRBJ2-1; TRBD1 might be the D (6 bases). V lost 5 bases and J 4 bases, leaving 9 bases between the germline ends. This CDR3 has 13 amino acids. The germline CDR1 and CDR2 sequences are LNHNV and YYDKDF (reference sequence). The CDR3 is CATSRDTYNEQFF. The CDR3, as DNA: TGTGCCACCAGCCGGGACACATACAATGAGCAGTTCTTC.

This sequence joins TRBV2 and TRBJ2-7; 10 bases agree with TRBD2. Per germline, CDR1 SNHLY and CDR2 FYNNEI. After removal of 10 bases from V and 1 base from J, the junction contained 4 bases not matched to a gene. The CDR3 consists of 13 residues. CDR3 sequence reads: CAIQTSGSYEQYF. The CDR3 DNA is TGTGCCATCCAGACTAGCGGGTCCTACGAGCAGTACTTC.

This chain uses TRBV5-1 with TRBJ2-7; the match to TRBD2 covers 7 bases. The CDR3 loop spans 14 amino acids. J was trimmed by 2 bases and V by 2 bases; bases with no gene match: 4. Germline V gives CDR1 SGHRS, CDR2 YFSETQ. The CDR3 loop reads CASSLSGAPYEQYF. DNA of the CDR3: TGCGCCAGCAGCTTAAGCGGGGCCCCCTACGAGCAGTACTTC.

J is TRBJ1-5 and V is TRBV30; D may be TRBD1 (5 bases). The V end lost 4 bases, the J end lost 8 bases, and 15 bases lay between the germline ends. Germline V gene data show CDR1 as GTSNPN and CDR2 as SVGIG (reference sequence). The CDR3 is 13 amino acids. CDR3 loop: CAWNMGPREPQHF. Here the CDR3 DNA reads TGTGCCTGGAATATGGGGCCCCGCGAGCCCCAGCATTTT.

This clone has just one count. The chain uses TRBV6-5 and TRBJ2-7; 10 nucleotides align to TRBD2. The CDR3 runs 15 residues. Trimming removed 10 bases from V and 2 bases from J; junction bases left unmatched: 11. Germline V gene sequence: CDR1 MNHEY, CDR2 SVGAGI. The CDR3 nucleotides are TGTGCCACGAGGCGTAGTCTAGCGGGGGCCTACGAGCAGTACTTC. Amino acid sequence: CATRRSLAGAYEQYF.

This chain uses TRBV6-2 or TRBV6-3 with TRBJ2-2; the match to TRBD2 covers 13 bases. CDR1 is MNHEY and CDR2 is SVGEGT in the germline V gene. Trimming removed 0 bases from V and 1 base from J; junction bases left unmatched: 5. CDR3 length: 19 residues. DNA for the CDR3: TGTGCCAGCAGTTACTCTACTAGCGGGGGGGCTATGAACACCGGGGAGCTGTTTTTT. As protein: CASSYSTSGGAMNTGELFF.

This clone was seen a single time. The chain combines TRBV12-3 or TRBV12-4 with TRBJ2-5; tentative D call: TRBD1 (5 bases). V lost 3 bases to trimming and J lost 7 bases, with 12 bases between them. This CDR3 is 13 amino acids long. The CDR3 coding sequence is TGTGCCAGCAGTTTGGAAGGGGTCGGGACCCAGTACTTC. It translates to CASSLEGVGTQYF.